Sequencing of this T cell receptor (beta chain) was carried out in a study of T cell responses to AZD1222 COVID-19 vaccine. The wider study: Whether given at about 4 or about 12 weeks, second doses were pooled.

Clones were sequenced by immunoSEQ multiplex PCR, and TCRdb holds only the in-frame ones, with some missing. Altogether 150,000 to 200,000 clones are present, approximately 93% being singletons, with the ten largest covering 0.9%. Germline V gene lookup returns CDR1 LNHDA and CDR2 SQIVND (reference sequence). The V gene lost 7 bases and the J gene lost 2 bases, with 23 bases spanning the gap. This CDR3 is built from 18 residues. The TCR originated in an adult in good health. The sample consisted of peripheral blood, taken on day 0 of AZD1222 vaccination. The chain has TRBV19 and TRBJ2-2, with D maybe TRBD2 (6 bases). The CDR3 is CASTPTGWGLQNTGELFF. DNA of the CDR3: TGTGCCAGTACCCCCACGGGCTGGGGACTTCAAAACACCGGGGAGCTGTTTTTT.